This entry concerns a single T cell receptor beta chain. Its target is unknown. This sample stems from a study of OX40 agonist ivuxolimab in advanced cancers. About the research overall: Ivuxolimab doses were 0.01, 0.1, 0.3, 1.5, 3 or 10 mg/kg every 2 weeks. Three patients, one with hepatocellular carcinoma and two with cutaneous melanoma, achieved partial responses. Whole-study results and caveats: A proportion of nonresponders additionally exhibited low normalized T-cell clonal expansion.

Clones were read by immunoSEQ multiplex PCR, and TCRdb kept only the in-frame ones, dropping some. This sample has over 35,000 clones, with approximately 87% found just once. The CDR3 length is 15 residues. V lost 4 bases and J lost 6, with 17 bases in between. Germline V CDR1 and CDR2: ENHRY, SYGVKD. At cycle 4 day 1, cycle 7 day 1, and baseline, blood was sampled. This sequence was found in an adult with an advanced solid tumor such as melanoma, head and neck, liver or kidney cancer. V gene TRBV10-3 combines with J gene TRBJ2-3; the D gene is possibly TRBD2 (6 bases). The source was CD4+ or CD8+ T cells sorted from blood, collected in a trial of the OX40 agonist ivuxolimab. The CDR3 coding sequence is TGTGCCATCAGTGCCAGCACGGGAGTGCTCGATACGCAGTATTTT. Translated, it gives CAISASTGVLDTQYF.